This T cell receptor beta chain was captured by sequencing in a study of blood T cell repertoires in COVID-19. Overall study: The origin of the acute and convalescent COVID-19 samples was the United States, Italy and Spain.

Assay: immunoSEQ multiplex PCR; the TCRdb copy retains only in-frame clones and omits some. The sample holds more than 300,000 clones; 89% are singletons and the top ten take under 7.5%. Germline CDR1 reads MGHRA; CDR2 reads YSYEKL. The CDR3 extends over 15 amino acids. Between the trimmed V and J ends, which lost 4 bases and 5 bases, there was a span of 18 bases. Sequencing input: peripheral blood. J is TRBJ2-7 and V is TRBV4-1; tentatively, D is TRBD1 (6 bases). The clonotype comes from a man aged 18 to 30 who had recovered from COVID-19. The CDR3 reads CASSPDGDTNHEQYF. The CDR3 DNA reads as TGCGCCAGCAGCCCAGATGGGGACACAAACCACGAGCAGTACTTC.